The 30 T cell receptor beta chains given below trace back to one sample, sequenced in a study of blood T cells in healthy people across ages. The use of a sample-barcoded 5' primer and a J-beta primer mix characterized a second PCR of 7 to 11 cycles. TCRdb reprocessed the 5' RACE reads via MiXCR and lists one record per CDR3 protein. The sample includes around 900,000 distinct CDR3 sequences, 51% of them seen just once. Sequencing used blood. The receptors were gathered from a woman between 55 and 75 years old in good health.

Regarding this clonotype: One end of the junction is discordant with germline, which a read error may explain. The rearrangement joins TRBV12-3 or TRBV12-4 to TRBJ1-1, with no clear D. The CDR3 totals 13 residues. The CDR3 loop reads CAGSLLQNTEAFF. The CDR3 DNA follows: TGTGCCGGCAGTTTACTACAGAACACTGAAGCTTTCTTT.

The genes are TRBV12-3 or TRBV12-4 and TRBJ1-6; no clear D gene. The V end lost 5 bases, the J end lost 7 bases, and 15 bases lay between the germline ends. The CDR3 is made up of 15 amino acids. The CDR3 DNA sequence: TGTGCCAGCAGTCTCGACACGGGAGCCAATTCACCCCTCCACTTT. It is translated as CASSLDTGANSPLHF.

The chain uses TRBV25-1 and TRBJ1-4; 10 nucleotides match TRBD1. The CDR3 is 19 amino acids. Germline trimming cut 2 bases from V and 0 bases from J; bases unmatched to any gene: 9. Germline V gives CDR1 MGHDK, CDR2 SYGVNS. CDR3: CASSEAFGTGAATNEKLFF. CDR3 nucleotides: TGTGCCAGCAGTGAAGCCTTCGGGACAGGGGCCGCAACTAATGAAAAACTGTTTTTT.

This clonotype appeared a few times. The rearrangement joins TRBV12-3 or TRBV12-4 to TRBJ2-5; no definite D call. The V and J ends lost 3 bases and 2 bases respectively, with 10 bases between them. The CDR3 spans 14 residues. Here the CDR3 reads CASSLIQLQETQYF. The CDR3 region has the DNA TGTGCCAGCAGTTTGATCCAGTTACAAGAGACCCAGTACTTC.

The rearrangement joins TRBV5-1 to TRBJ2-7; the match to TRBD2 covers 12 bases. Germline V gene lookup returns CDR1 SGHRS and CDR2 YFSETQ. The trim removed 2 bases at V and 7 bases at J, leaving 19 bases unmatched. This CDR3 spans 19 amino acids. The CDR3 loop is CASSFLTSGSTRSYNEQYF. The CDR3 nucleotides read TGCGCCAGCAGCTTCCTGACTAGCGGGAGTACCCGGTCCTACAATGAGCAGTACTTC.

V and J are TRBV27 and TRBJ1-4; D unresolved. Trimming removed 4 bases from V and 8 bases from J, with 11 bases in between. CDR3 length: 13 amino acids. Per the germline V gene, CDR1 is MNHEY and CDR2 is SMNVEV (reference sequence). The CDR3 loop reads CASSSYTVEKLFF. The CDR3 coding sequence is TGTGCCAGCAGTTCATACACAGTCGAAAAACTGTTTTTT.

The genes are TRBV7-6 and TRBJ2-5; a possible D gene is TRBD1 (6 bases). The J call may not be correct, given that the DNA end is closer to TRBJ2-7. CDR3 length equals 16 residues. Germline V gene sequence: CDR1 SGHVS, CDR2 FNYEAQ. CDR3 in DNA: TGTGCCAGCAGCTTAGCCTACGGGACAACAAGTTACGAGCAGTACTTC. Translated, it gives CASSLAYGTTSYEQYF.

This rearrangement joins TRBV4-1 to TRBJ2-3; D not certain. Germline V gene sequence: CDR1 MGHRA, CDR2 YSYEKL. The CDR3 has 16 residues. V gave up 4 bases and J gave up 0 bases, with 14 bases separating them. The CDR3 region has the DNA TGCGCCAGCAGCCCAAGGGTTAGGGTAAGCACAGATACGCAGTATTTT. Amino acids: CASSPRVRVSTDTQYF.

This clonotype was recorded many times. This rearrangement joins TRBV29-1 to TRBJ2-3, with TRBD2 identical over 8 bases. The junction had 5 bases not matched to a gene; V was cut back by 6 bases and J by 6 bases. The CDR3 runs 12 residues. Germline V gene data show CDR1 as SQVTM and CDR2 as ANQGSEA. CDR3 DNA: TGCAGCGTAAAAGCGGGGGCGGATACGCAGTATTTT. This codes for CSVKAGADTQYF.

The chain uses TRBV5-1 and TRBJ2-2; 12 positions agree with TRBD2. V trimming: 4 bases; J trimming: 3 bases; junction bases outside the gene matches: 7. Germline V gives CDR1 SGHRS, CDR2 YFSETQ. The length of the CDR3 is 17 residues. This chain's CDR3 is CASSPRASGRDTGELFF. The CDR3 nucleotides are TGCGCCAGCAGCCCCCGGGCTAGCGGGAGGGACACCGGGGAGCTGTTTTTT.

The CDR3 bases are TGTGCCAGCAGTTACTCGACTCTTGGCACAGATACGCAGTATTTT. Translated, it gives CASSYSTLGTDTQYF. The chain couples TRBV6-2 or TRBV6-3 to TRBJ2-3; no clear D gene. This CDR3 is built from 15 residues. The germline V and J ends were trimmed by 0 bases and 1 base, with 8 bases remaining between them. Germline lookup yields CDR1 MNHEY and CDR2 SVGEGT.

The chain combines TRBV10-3 with TRBJ1-1; 7 bases align to TRBD1. Germline V gene lookup returns CDR1 ENHRY and CDR2 SYGVKD. Germline trimming cut 4 bases from V and 4 bases from J; bases unmatched to any gene: 9. This CDR3 contains 15 residues. Here the CDR3 reads CAISGGQNRLTEAFF. The CDR3 nucleotides read TGTGCCATCAGTGGGGGACAGAACCGGCTCACTGAAGCTTTCTTT.

This clonotype was seen more than once but under ten times. The genes are TRBV10-3 and TRBJ1-5; D might be TRBD1 (5 bases). V was cut by 3 bases and J by 1 base, with 10 bases left in between. This CDR3 has 15 residues. CDR1 and CDR2 (germline): ENHRY, SYGVKD. The CDR3: CAISDRDASNQPQHF. The CDR3 coding sequence is TGTGCCATCAGTGACCGGGACGCAAGCAATCAGCCCCAGCATTTT.

As for this clonotype: An end of the junction does not agree with germline; a read error may underlie this. This rearrangement joins TRBV11-2 to TRBJ2-5; D possibly corresponds to TRBD1 (5 bases). CDR1 SGHAT and CDR2 FQNNGV come from the germline V gene. CDR3 length: 16 residues. The CDR3 bases are TGTGCCAGCAGTTTAGGCCGCGGACGACAGAAAGAGACCCAGTACTTC. It encodes CASSLGRGRQKETQYF.

The chain is built from TRBV7-9 and TRBJ1-2; 7 bases are shared with TRBD1. The length of the CDR3 is 14 residues. Trimming removed 5 bases from V and 7 bases from J; junction bases left unmatched: 10. Germline lookup yields CDR1 SEHNR and CDR2 FQNEAQ (reference sequence). CDR3: CASSPRDRDPGYTF. The CDR3 region has the DNA TGTGCCAGCAGCCCCCGAGACAGGGATCCTGGCTACACCTTC.

This rearrangement joins TRBV7-2 to TRBJ2-3, with 7 positions matching TRBD2. The CDR3 length is 14 residues. After removal of 3 bases from V and 2 bases from J, the junction contained 2 bases not matched to a gene. Germline V gene lookup returns CDR1 SGHTA and CDR2 FQGNSA. CDR3 sequence (DNA): TGTGCCAGCAGCTTTCTAGCGGACACAGATACGCAGTATTTT. Encoded protein: CASSFLADTDTQYF.

This clonotype was detected only a few times. The gene calls are TRBV12-3 or TRBV12-4 and TRBJ1-5; D may be TRBD1 (6 bases). This CDR3 contains 14 residues. V was pared by 6 bases and J by 3 bases, with 12 bases between. CDR3 region: CASSQQGNNQPQHF. The CDR3 region has the DNA TGTGCCAGCAGCCAACAGGGTAACAATCAGCCCCAGCATTTT.

This clonotype has a handful of counts. CDR3 in amino acids: CAISESGGTVSYEQYF. The CDR3 region has the DNA TGTGCCATCAGTGAGTCGGGGGGGACAGTCTCCTACGAGCAGTACTTC. The chain carries TRBV10-3 and TRBJ2-7, with D possibly being TRBD1 or TRBD2 (7 bases each). The CDR3 has 16 residues. V lost 0 bases, J lost 0 bases, and 12 bases lay in between. Germline-derived CDR1 and CDR2 are ENHRY and SYGVKD.

This clonotype was found a few times. The chain carries TRBV7-2 and TRBJ2-7; D is unclear. Germline V gene data show CDR1 as SGHTA and CDR2 as FQGNSA. The CDR3 runs to 15 residues. The V end lost 5 bases, the J end lost 0 bases, and 14 bases lay between the germline ends. The CDR3 region has the DNA TGTGCCAGCAGCCCCGGACCGAGCCTCTCCTACGAGCAGTACTTC. It yields the protein CASSPGPSLSYEQYF.

This clonotype appeared many times. The chain is built from TRBV7-9 and TRBJ2-1; weak D call: TRBD1 (5 bases). Trimming took off 4 bases at V and 1 base at J, with 17 bases between the two ends. This CDR3 contains 17 residues. Germline CDR1 reads SEHNR; CDR2 reads FQNEAQ (reference sequence). CDR3 sequence: CASSSPPDKVSYNEQFF. For the CDR3, the DNA is TGTGCCAGCAGCTCACCACCGGACAAGGTTTCCTACAATGAGCAGTTCTTC.

Many counts were recorded for this clonotype. The CDR3 nucleotides are TGTGCCAGCAGTCTAGGGGGGGTTCCAGATACGCAGTATTTT. Its protein is CASSLGGVPDTQYF. J is TRBJ2-3 and V is TRBV12-3 or TRBV12-4; a weak D match, TRBD2 (7 bases). The CDR3 spans 14 residues. Trimming took off 5 bases at V and 4 bases at J, with 13 bases between the two ends.

Only a few counts were recorded for this clonotype. The CDR3 coding sequence is TGCGCCAGCGGGCGGGGCGTACAAGAGACCCAGTACTTC. Its translation is CASGRGVQETQYF. The rearrangement links TRBV4-1 to TRBJ2-5, with D perhaps TRBD2 (6 bases). Germline CDR1 is MGHRA and CDR2 is YSYEKL. The V end was cut by 8 bases, the J end by 2 bases, with 12 bases between. The CDR3 length is 13 residues.

This clonotype occurred many times. This sequence joins TRBV27 and TRBJ2-5; weak D call: TRBD2 (5 bases). Germline lookup yields CDR1 MNHEY and CDR2 SMNVEV (reference sequence). Trimming took off 5 bases at V and 4 bases at J, with 23 bases between the two ends. The CDR3 runs 17 residues. The DNA of the CDR3 is TGTGCCAGCAGTACAAGAGACTCAGGTCGAGGGCGAGAGACCCAGTACTTC. This codes for CASSTRDSGRGRETQYF.

The CDR3 reads CSALMGLVSSEQYF. The CDR3 bases are TGCAGTGCTCTCATGGGGCTAGTATCATCCGAGCAGTACTTC. The chain uses TRBV20-1 and TRBJ2-4; perhaps TRBD1 as D (5 bases). The end of the DNA fits TRBJ2-7 better, so the J call may be wrong. The germline CDR1 and CDR2 sequences are DFQATT and SNEGSKA (reference sequence). The CDR3 spans 14 residues.

The V call is TRBV5-1, the J call TRBJ2-3; TRBD2 is a possible D gene (6 bases). The germline V and J ends were trimmed by 4 bases and 4 bases, with 16 bases remaining between them. The CDR3 runs 15 residues. Germline V CDR1 and CDR2: SGHRS, YFSETQ. The CDR3 loop reads CASSPRGTKADTQYF. The CDR3 bases are TGCGCCAGCAGCCCCCGCGGGACCAAGGCAGATACGCAGTATTTT. The complete variable domain, with remaining parts taken from reference TRBV5-1 and TRBJ2-3, reads KAGVTQTPRYLIKTRGQQVTLSCSPISGHRSVSWYQQTPGQGLQFLFEYFSETQRNKGNFPGRFSGRQFSNSRSEMNVSTLELGDSALYLCASSPRGTKADTQYFGPGTRLTVL.

The sample holds a few counts of this clonotype. The chain links TRBV11-2 to TRBJ1-2, with D possibly being TRBD1 (5 bases). There are 14 residues in the CDR3. V lost 2 bases, J lost 4 bases, and 11 bases lay in between. Looked up from germline, CDR1 is SGHAT and CDR2 is FQNNGV. The CDR3, as DNA: TGTGCCAGCAGCTTAATGCACAGGACCTATGGCTACACCTTC. It codes for CASSLMHRTYGYTF.

The chain is built from TRBV7-2 and TRBJ2-5, with 13 nucleotides matching TRBD2. Germline CDR1 is SGHTA and CDR2 is FQGNSA. This CDR3 spans 19 amino acids. J lost 11 bases, V lost 4 bases, and 22 bases had no gene match. The CDR3 spells CASSSRPQLAGGRSNEQYF. The CDR3 DNA reads TGTGCCAGCAGCTCGCGACCCCAACTAGCGGGAGGGCGGAGCAATGAGCAGTACTTC.

In regard to this clonotype: A much bigger clone sits one base away, suggesting this may be a read error. The rearrangement links TRBV7-2 to TRBJ2-1; weak D call: TRBD1 (6 bases). Trimming pared 3 bases from V and 11 bases from J, leaving 14 bases between. Germline CDR1 and CDR2: SGHTA and FQGNSA. This CDR3 contains 13 residues. CDR3 loop: CASSFDRSHKQFF. CDR3 DNA sequence: TGTGCCAGCAGCTTCGACAGGAGCCATAAGCAGTTCTTC.

This chain uses TRBV5-1 with TRBJ2-3, with 7 bases matching TRBD1. CDR1 is SGHRS and CDR2 is YFSETQ in the germline V gene. Trimming at V came to 7 bases and at J to 4 bases, leaving 9 bases not matched to a gene. The CDR3 spans 14 residues. The CDR3 DNA reads as TGCGCCAGCCACAGGGGAGACAATCCAGATACGCAGTATTTT. As protein: CASHRGDNPDTQYF.

The chain uses TRBV7-2 and TRBJ1-2; TRBD1 matches 10 bases. In germline, CDR1 is SGHTA, CDR2 FQGNSA. CDR3 size: 12 residues. V shed 5 bases and J 8 bases; nucleotides not matched to a gene: 2. CDR3 DNA sequence: TGTGCCAGCAGCGGGACAGGGGTCGGCTACACCTTC. Amino acids: CASSGTGVGYTF.